The 6 T cell receptor beta chains given below trace back to one sample, sequenced in a study of shared clonotypes between healthy human individuals (TCRdb year 2020). For the CD8 naive samples, CD45RO-negative cells were positively selected for CCR7, yielding a CD45RA+CCR7+ population from which TemRA cells were excluded. Libraries came from the immunoSEQ multiplex PCR assay. Here the immuneACCESS table is served through TCRdb, limited to in-frame sequences with V and J called. Missing clones are a known gap in these copies; in checked studies unresolved V genes cover under half, and the rest lacks a known reason. The sample yields approximately 1.9 million clones; over 85% were counted once. Of the sample, approximately 1.6% is held by the ten largest clones. The sequencing input was naive CD8+ T cells from PBMCs. In the paper's terms, the cell subset or site label means: CD45RA+CCR7+. Every receptor here comes from a man younger than 35 in good health. Some clones in this sample may be carry-over from other donors' samples.

The chain employs TRBV7-9 and TRBJ2-1; D is unresolved. In germline, CDR1 is SEHNR, CDR2 FQNEAQ (reference sequence). Trimming shortened V by 5 bases and J by 2 bases, and 7 bases separated the two germline ends. CDR3 length equals 13 residues. The CDR3 is CASSTSAYNEQFF. CDR3 sequence (DNA): TGTGCCAGCAGCACCTCGGCCTACAATGAGCAGTTCTTC.

The chain couples TRBV15 to TRBJ2-7; D possibly corresponds to TRBD1 (5 bases). Trimming took 4 bases from V and 7 from J, leaving 17 bases between them. The CDR3 runs to 14 residues. Germline CDR1 LNHNV, CDR2 YYDKDF (reference sequence). CDR3 amino acids: CATSIPGRAEEQYF. In DNA form, the CDR3 reads TGTGCCACCAGCATCCCAGGGCGTGCGGAAGAGCAGTACTTC. Full variable domain (remainder filled in from reference TRBV15 and TRBJ2-7): DAMVIQNPRYQVTQFGKPVTLSCSQTLNHNVMYWYQQKSSQAPKLLFHYYDKDFNNEADTPDNFQSRRPNTSFCFLDIRSPGLGDTAMYLCATSIPGRAEEQYFGPGTRLTVT.

The chain employs TRBV7-9 and TRBJ2-5, with TRBD2 matching over 9 bases. The CDR3 contains 18 residues. Germline V gene data show CDR1 as SEHNR and CDR2 as FQNEAQ (reference sequence). Unmatched junction bases numbered 14, after V lost 5 bases and J lost 1 base. CDR3 DNA sequence: TGTGCCAGCAGCCTTCCTATTAGCGGGAGCCCGGTCCAAGAGACCCAGTACTTC. This sequence encodes CASSLPISGSPVQETQYF.

The chain employs TRBV7-9 and TRBJ1-1, with a weak D call TRBD1 (6 bases). The germline V gene encodes CDR1 SEHNR and CDR2 FQNEAQ (reference sequence). The CDR3 loop spans 16 amino acids. V was cut by 7 bases and J by 0 bases, with 18 bases left in between. CDR3 amino acids: CASTPAGQGMNTEAFF. CDR3 coding DNA: TGTGCCAGCACCCCCGCGGGCCAGGGGATGAACACTGAAGCTTTCTTT.

In regard to this clone: This sample also contains other DNA sequences that code for the same CDR3. The V gene is TRBV10-3, the J gene TRBJ2-7; 8 bases are shared with TRBD1. After removal of 6 bases from V and 2 bases from J, the junction contained 3 bases not matched to a gene. CDR3 length: 13 residues. CDR1 ENHRY and CDR2 SYGVKD come from the germline V gene. For the CDR3, the DNA is TGTGCCATCAGCCCGGGACAGGCCTACGAGCAGTACTTC. Amino acid sequence: CAISPGQAYEQYF.

This rearrangement joins TRBV5-6 to TRBJ2-1; 7 bases agree with TRBD2. With 3 bases clipped from V and 1 base from J, the junction kept 1 base outside the gene matches. The germline CDR1 and CDR2 sequences are SGHDT and YYEEEE. The CDR3 covers 14 residues. The CDR3 coding sequence is TGTGCCAGCAGCTCGGGACTATCCTACAATGAGCAGTTCTTC. Translation: CASSSGLSYNEQFF. Supplemented by reference TRBV5-6 and TRBJ2-1, the full variable domain reads DAGVTQSPTHLIKTRGQQVTLRCSPKSGHDTVSWYQQALGQGPQFIFQYYEEEERQRGNFPDRFSGHQFPNYSSELNVNALLLGDSALYLCASSSGLSYNEQFFGPGTRLTVL.